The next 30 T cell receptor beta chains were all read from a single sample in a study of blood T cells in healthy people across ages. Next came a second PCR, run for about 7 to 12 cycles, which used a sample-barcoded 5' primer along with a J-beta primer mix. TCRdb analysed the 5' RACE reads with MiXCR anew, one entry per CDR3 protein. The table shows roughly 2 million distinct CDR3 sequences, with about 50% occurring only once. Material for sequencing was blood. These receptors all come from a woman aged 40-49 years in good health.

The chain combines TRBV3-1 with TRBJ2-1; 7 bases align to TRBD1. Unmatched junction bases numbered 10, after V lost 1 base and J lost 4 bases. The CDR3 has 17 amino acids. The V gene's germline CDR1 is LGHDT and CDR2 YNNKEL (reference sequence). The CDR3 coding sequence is TGTGCCAGCAGCCAAGCAGGGCTAGGACAGGCGTACAATGAGCAGTTCTTC. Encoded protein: CASSQAGLGQAYNEQFF.

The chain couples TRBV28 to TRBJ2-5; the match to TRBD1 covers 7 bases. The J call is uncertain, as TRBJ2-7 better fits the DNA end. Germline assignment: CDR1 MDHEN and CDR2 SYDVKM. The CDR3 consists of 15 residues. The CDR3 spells CASSLLRGRGNEQYF. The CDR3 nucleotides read TGTGCCAGCAGTTTATTGAGGGGGCGAGGGAACGAGCAGTACTTC.

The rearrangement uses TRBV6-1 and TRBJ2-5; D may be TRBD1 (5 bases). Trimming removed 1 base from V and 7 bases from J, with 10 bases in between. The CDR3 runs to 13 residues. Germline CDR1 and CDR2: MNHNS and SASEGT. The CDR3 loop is CASSEGQYGTQYF. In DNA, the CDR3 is TGTGCCAGCAGTGAAGGACAGTATGGGACCCAGTACTTC.

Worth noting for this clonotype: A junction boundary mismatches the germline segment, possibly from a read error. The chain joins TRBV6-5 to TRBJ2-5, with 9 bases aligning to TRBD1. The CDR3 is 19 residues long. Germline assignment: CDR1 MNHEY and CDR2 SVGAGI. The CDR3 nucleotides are TGTGCCAGCAGCTACTCGCGCACAGGGGGCAAATCCAACCCAAGGGGCCAGTACTTC. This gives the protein CASSYSRTGGKSNPRGQYF.

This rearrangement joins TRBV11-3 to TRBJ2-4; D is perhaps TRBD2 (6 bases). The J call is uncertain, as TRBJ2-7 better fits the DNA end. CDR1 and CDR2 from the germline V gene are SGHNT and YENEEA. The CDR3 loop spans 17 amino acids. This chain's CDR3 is CASSLVHGGEPGCEQYF. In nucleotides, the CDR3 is TGTGCCAGCAGCTTAGTCCACGGCGGGGAACCGGGGTGCGAGCAGTACTTC.

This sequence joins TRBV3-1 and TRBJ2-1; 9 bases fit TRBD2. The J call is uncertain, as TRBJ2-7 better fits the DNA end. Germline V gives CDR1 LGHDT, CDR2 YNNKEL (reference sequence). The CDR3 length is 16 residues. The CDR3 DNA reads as TGTGCCAGCAGCCAAGGCTTAGCGGGGGCCGAGGCTGAGCAGTACTTC. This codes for CASSQGLAGAEAEQYF.

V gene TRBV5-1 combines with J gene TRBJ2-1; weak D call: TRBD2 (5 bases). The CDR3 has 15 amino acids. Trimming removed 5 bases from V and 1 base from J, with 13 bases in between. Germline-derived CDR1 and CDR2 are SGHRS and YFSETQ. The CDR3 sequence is CASRNDGVSYNEQFF. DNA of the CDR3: TGCGCCAGCAGGAATGACGGGGTTTCCTACAATGAGCAGTTCTTC.

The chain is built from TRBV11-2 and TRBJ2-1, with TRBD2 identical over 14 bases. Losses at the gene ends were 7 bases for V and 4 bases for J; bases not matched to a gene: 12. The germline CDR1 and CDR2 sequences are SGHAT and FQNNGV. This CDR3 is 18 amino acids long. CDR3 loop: CASTLSPRLAGGYNEQFF. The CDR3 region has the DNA TGTGCCAGCACCCTCTCCCCTAGACTAGCGGGGGGGTACAATGAGCAGTTCTTC.

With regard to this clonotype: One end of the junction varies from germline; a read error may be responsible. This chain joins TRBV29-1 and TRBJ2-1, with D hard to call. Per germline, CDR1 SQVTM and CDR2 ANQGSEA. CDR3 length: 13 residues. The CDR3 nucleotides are TGCAGCGCCCCTGTTTACCGCTACGATGAGCAGTTCTTC. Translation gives CSAPVYRYDEQFF.

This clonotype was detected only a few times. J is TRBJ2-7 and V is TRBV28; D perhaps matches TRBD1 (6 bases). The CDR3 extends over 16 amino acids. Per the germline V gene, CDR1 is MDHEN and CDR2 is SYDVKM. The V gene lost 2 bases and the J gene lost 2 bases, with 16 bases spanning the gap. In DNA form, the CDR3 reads TGTGCCAGCAGTTTACGGACAGCCGAGCTTGCCTACGAGCAGTACTTC. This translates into CASSLRTAELAYEQYF.

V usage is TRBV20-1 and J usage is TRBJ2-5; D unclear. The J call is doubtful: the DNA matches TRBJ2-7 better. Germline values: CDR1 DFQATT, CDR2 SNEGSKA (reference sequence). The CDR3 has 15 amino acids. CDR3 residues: CSARDPRRPAYEQYF. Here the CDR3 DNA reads TGCAGTGCTAGAGACCCCAGGCGTCCGGCCTACGAGCAGTACTTC.

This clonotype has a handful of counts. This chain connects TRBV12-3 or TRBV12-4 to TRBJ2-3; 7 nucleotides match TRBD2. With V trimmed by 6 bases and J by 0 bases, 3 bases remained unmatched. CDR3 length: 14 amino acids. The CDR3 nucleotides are TGTGCCAGCAGGTTTAGCGGGAGCACAGATACGCAGTATTTT. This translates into CASRFSGSTDTQYF.

The CDR3 DNA is TGTGCCAGCAGTTTCGCGCGGGGGGACGGGACCCAGTACTTC. The encoded protein is CASSFARGDGTQYF. V gene TRBV27 combines with J gene TRBJ2-7, with 8 bases fitting TRBD2. The J call may be incorrect, as the DNA end agrees better with TRBJ2-5. Germline CDR1 MNHEY, CDR2 SMNVEV (reference sequence). CDR3 length equals 14 residues.

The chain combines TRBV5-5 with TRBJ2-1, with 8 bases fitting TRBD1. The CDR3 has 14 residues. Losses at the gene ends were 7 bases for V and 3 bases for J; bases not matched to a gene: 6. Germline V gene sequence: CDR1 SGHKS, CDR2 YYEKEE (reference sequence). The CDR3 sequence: CASGDRGDYNEQFF. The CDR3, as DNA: TGTGCCAGCGGAGACAGGGGAGACTACAATGAGCAGTTCTTC.

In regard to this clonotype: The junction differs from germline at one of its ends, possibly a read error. The CDR3 loop is CASSPGGLAGGKFTDTRYF. CDR3 nucleotides: TGTGCCAGCAGCCCGGGCGGACTAGCGGGGGGAAAGTTCACAGATACGCGGTATTTT. This chain links TRBV3-1 with TRBJ2-3, with 14 bases identical to TRBD2. Looked up from germline, CDR1 is LGHDT and CDR2 is YNNKEL (reference sequence). The CDR3 has 19 amino acids.

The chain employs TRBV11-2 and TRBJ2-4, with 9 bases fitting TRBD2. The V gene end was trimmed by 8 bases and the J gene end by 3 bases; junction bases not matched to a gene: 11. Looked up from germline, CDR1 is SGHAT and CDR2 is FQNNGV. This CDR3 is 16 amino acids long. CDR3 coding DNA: TGTGCCAGCGCCCTAGGGCGGGGGGGCGTCAAAAACATTCAGTACTTC. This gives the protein CASALGRGGVKNIQYF.

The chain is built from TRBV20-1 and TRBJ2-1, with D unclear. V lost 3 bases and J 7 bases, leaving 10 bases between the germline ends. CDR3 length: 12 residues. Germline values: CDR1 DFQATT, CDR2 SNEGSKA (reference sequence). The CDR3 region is CSASHNGNEQFF. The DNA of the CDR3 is TGCAGTGCTAGTCATAATGGGAATGAGCAGTTCTTC.

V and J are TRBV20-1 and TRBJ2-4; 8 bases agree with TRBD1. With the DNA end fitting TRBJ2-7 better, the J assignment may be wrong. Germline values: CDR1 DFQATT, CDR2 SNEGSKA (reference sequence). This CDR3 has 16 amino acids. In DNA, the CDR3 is TGCAGTGCTTCATCGTACTCGACAGGGGCGGCCTACGAGCAGTACTTC. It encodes CSASSYSTGAAYEQYF.

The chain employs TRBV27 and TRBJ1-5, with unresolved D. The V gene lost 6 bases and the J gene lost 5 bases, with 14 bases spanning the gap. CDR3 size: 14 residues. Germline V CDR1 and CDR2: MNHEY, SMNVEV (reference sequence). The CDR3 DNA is TGTGCCAGCAGCCGAGTGGGGATTTATCAGCCCCAGCATTTT. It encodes CASSRVGIYQPQHF.

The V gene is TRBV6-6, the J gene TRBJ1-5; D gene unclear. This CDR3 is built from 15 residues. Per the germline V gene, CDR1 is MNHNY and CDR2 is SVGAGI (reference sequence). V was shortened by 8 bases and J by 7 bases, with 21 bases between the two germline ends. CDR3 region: CASGHVAERGQPQHF. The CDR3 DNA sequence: TGTGCCAGCGGCCACGTGGCGGAGCGAGGCCAGCCCCAGCATTTT.

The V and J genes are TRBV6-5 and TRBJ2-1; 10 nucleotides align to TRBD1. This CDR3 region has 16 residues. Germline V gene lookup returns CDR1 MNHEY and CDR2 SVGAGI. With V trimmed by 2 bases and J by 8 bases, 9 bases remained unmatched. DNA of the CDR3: TGTGCCAGCAGTTACACCACAGGGGGGACAGGGGATGAGCAGTTCTTC. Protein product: CASSYTTGGTGDEQFF.

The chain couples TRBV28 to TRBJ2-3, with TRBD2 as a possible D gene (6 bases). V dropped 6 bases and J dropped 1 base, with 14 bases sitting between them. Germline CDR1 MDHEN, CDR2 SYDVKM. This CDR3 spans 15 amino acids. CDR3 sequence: CASRPRGLRTDTQYF. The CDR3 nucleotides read TGTGCCAGCAGGCCCCGGGGGTTACGCACAGATACGCAGTATTTT.

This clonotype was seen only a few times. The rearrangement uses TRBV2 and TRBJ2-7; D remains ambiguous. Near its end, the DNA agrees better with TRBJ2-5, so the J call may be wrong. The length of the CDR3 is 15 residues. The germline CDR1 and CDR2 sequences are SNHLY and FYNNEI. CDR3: CASSDIGTPQETQYF. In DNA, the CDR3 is TGTGCCAGCAGTGATATCGGTACCCCTCAAGAGACCCAGTACTTC.

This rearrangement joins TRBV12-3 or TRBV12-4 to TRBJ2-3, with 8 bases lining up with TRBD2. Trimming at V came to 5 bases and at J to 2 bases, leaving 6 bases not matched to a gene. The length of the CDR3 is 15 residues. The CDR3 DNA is TGTGCCAGCAGTCCCCCGGGGGGGGACACAGATACGCAGTATTTT. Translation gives CASSPPGGDTDTQYF.

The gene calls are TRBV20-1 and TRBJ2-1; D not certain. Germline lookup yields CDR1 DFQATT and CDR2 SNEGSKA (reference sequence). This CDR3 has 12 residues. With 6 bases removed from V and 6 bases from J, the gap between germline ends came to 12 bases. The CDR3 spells CSAVGSSNEQFF. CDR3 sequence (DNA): TGCAGTGCCGTCGGGTCTAGCAATGAGCAGTTCTTC.

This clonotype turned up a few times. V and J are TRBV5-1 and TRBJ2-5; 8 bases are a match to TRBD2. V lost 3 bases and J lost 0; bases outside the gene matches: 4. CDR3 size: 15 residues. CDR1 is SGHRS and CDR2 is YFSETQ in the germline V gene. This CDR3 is CASSSLAAHQETQYF. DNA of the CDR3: TGCGCCAGCAGCTCACTAGCGGCCCACCAAGAGACCCAGTACTTC. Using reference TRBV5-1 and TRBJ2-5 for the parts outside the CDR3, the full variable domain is KAGVTQTPRYLIKTRGQQVTLSCSPISGHRSVSWYQQTPGQGLQFLFEYFSETQRNKGNFPGRFSGRQFSNSRSEMNVSTLELGDSALYLCASSSLAAHQETQYFGPGTRLLVL.

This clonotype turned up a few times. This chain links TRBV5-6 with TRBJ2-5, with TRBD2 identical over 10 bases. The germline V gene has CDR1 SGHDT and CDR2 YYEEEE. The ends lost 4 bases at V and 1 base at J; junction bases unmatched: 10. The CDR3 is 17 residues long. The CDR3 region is CASSRGLAAYTQETQYF. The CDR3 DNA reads TGTGCCAGCAGCAGAGGACTAGCGGCCTATACCCAAGAGACCCAGTACTTC.

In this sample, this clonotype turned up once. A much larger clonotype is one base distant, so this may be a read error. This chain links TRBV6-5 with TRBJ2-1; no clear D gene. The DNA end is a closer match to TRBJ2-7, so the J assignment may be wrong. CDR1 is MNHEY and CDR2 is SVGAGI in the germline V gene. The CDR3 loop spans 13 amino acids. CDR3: CASSRVSYNEQYF. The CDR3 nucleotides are TGTGCCAGCAGTCGCGTCTCCTACAATGAGCAGTACTTC.

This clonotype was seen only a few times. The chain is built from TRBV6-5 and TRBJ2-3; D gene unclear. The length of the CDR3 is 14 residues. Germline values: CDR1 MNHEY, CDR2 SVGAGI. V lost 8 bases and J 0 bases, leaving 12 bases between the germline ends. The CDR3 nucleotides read TGTGCCAGCCAAGAACTGGGTAGCACAGATACGCAGTATTTT. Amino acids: CASQELGSTDTQYF.

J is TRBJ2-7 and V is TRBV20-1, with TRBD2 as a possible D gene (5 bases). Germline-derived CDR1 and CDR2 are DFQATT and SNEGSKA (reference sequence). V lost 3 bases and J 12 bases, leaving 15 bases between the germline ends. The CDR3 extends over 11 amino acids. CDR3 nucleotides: TGCAGTGCTAGGTTCCCTAGCCGGACGTACTTC. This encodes CSARFPSRTYF.